Each of the 27 T cell receptor beta chains below was sequenced from the same sample in a study of control samples from healthy donors and cancer patients. This table comes from immunoSEQ multiplex PCR, and its TCRdb copy is limited to in-frame clones, with some not included. Of around 140,000 clones listed, under 90% are singletons. Sequenced: PBMCs. These receptors all come from a middle-aged man with head and neck cancer.

CDR3 nucleotides: TGTGCCAGCAATTCTGTCGACACAGGGGTTTTCGAAGCTTTCTTT. Protein product: CASNSVDTGVFEAFF. The J gene is TRBJ1-1, the V gene TRBV28; 7 bases line up with TRBD1. This CDR3 spans 15 amino acids. The germline V gene encodes CDR1 MDHEN and CDR2 SYDVKM. V trimming: 7 bases; J trimming: 8 bases; junction bases outside the gene matches: 16.

The rearrangement joins TRBV6-5 to TRBJ2-2, with a weak D call TRBD2 (5 bases). This CDR3 comprises 13 residues. Trimming took 8 bases from V and 5 from J, leaving 12 bases between them. CDR1 MNHEY and CDR2 SVGAGI come from the germline V gene. CDR3 DNA sequence: TGTGCCAGCGACTCTAGCAATACCGGGGAGCTGTTTTTT. Protein sequence: CASDSSNTGELFF.

This chain joins TRBV9 and TRBJ2-7; TRBD1 matches 7 bases. V trimming: 3 bases; J trimming: 4 bases; junction bases outside the gene matches: 7. The CDR3 loop spans 14 amino acids. Germline V gene sequence: CDR1 SGDLS, CDR2 YYNGEE. As DNA, the CDR3 is TGTGCCAGCAGCGCAGGGACAGAGCTTTACGAGCAGTACTTC. Translated: CASSAGTELYEQYF.

The sample holds one count of this clone. The chain employs TRBV19 and TRBJ1-2; D is unresolved. The CDR3 is made up of 16 amino acids. Trimming removed 4 bases from V and 4 bases from J, with 19 bases in between. CDR1 and CDR2 (germline): LNHDA, SQIVND (reference sequence). CDR3 loop: CASSSPMRGLGYGYTF. The CDR3, as DNA: TGTGCCAGTAGTAGCCCGATGCGGGGTTTAGGCTATGGCTACACCTTC.

The rearrangement links TRBV27 to TRBJ1-2; D ambiguous. CDR3 length equals 14 residues. Deletions cut 2 bases from V and 7 bases from J, with 14 bases between. CDR1 is MNHEY, CDR2 SMNVEV, per germline (reference sequence). The CDR3 reads CASSLANRVSGYTF. In DNA form, the CDR3 reads TGTGCCAGCAGTTTAGCGAACCGGGTGTCTGGCTACACCTTC.

The V and J genes are TRBV7-3 and TRBJ2-1, with TRBD2 identical over 11 bases. V shed 5 bases and J 3 bases; nucleotides not matched to a gene: 3. The CDR3 loop spans 15 amino acids. Germline lookup yields CDR1 SGHTA and CDR2 FQGTGA. CDR3 sequence: CASSALAGGYNEQFF. The CDR3 DNA is TGTGCCAGCAGCGCCCTAGCGGGGGGCTACAATGAGCAGTTCTTC.

Only one count was recorded for this clone. V is TRBV18 and J is TRBJ2-1; 7 bases agree with TRBD1. The germline V gene has CDR1 KGHSH and CDR2 LQKENI. This CDR3 has 15 residues. Trimming removed 0 bases from V and 4 bases from J; junction bases left unmatched: 3. The chain's CDR3 is CASSPPGTVYNEQFF. CDR3 in DNA: TGTGCCAGCTCACCACCCGGGACAGTTTACAATGAGCAGTTCTTC.

The chain is built from TRBV7-9 and TRBJ1-1; 10 bases map to TRBD1. V shed 5 bases, J shed 6 bases, and the junction held 9 bases outside the gene matches. Germline V gives CDR1 SEHNR, CDR2 FQNEAQ (reference sequence). The CDR3 sequence is 15 residues long. Written as DNA, the CDR3 is TGTGCCAGCAGCCCCCTGGGACAGGGGTTACCTGAAGCTTTCTTT. It encodes CASSPLGQGLPEAFF.

The chain joins TRBV11-3 to TRBJ2-7; D tentatively fits TRBD1 or TRBD2 (5 bases each). Trimming shortened V by 5 bases and J by 8 bases, and 13 bases separated the two germline ends. CDR1 is SGHNT, CDR2 YENEEA, per germline. The CDR3 length is 12 residues. The CDR3: CASSVRDGKQYF. Here the CDR3 DNA reads TGTGCCAGCAGCGTACGGGACGGAAAGCAGTACTTC.

This rearrangement joins TRBV21-1 to TRBJ1-2; the D call of TRBD1 is as the table states it, not checked on the DNA. TRBV21-1 is deemed a pseudogene. The CDR3 contains 16 residues. The CDR3: CAIPLKKFGQGYGYTF. CDR3 in DNA: TGTGCCATACCCCTGAAGAAATTTGGACAGGGCTATGGCTACACCTTC.

This rearrangement joins TRBV6-6 to TRBJ1-3, with D unresolved. Between the trimmed V and J ends, which lost 4 bases and 4 bases, there was a span of 8 bases. This CDR3 is 13 amino acids long. Germline CDR1 MNHNY, CDR2 SVGAGI (reference sequence). CDR3 sequence (DNA): TGTGCCAGCAGTTCAGGTGGGGGAAACACCATATATTTT. Translating it yields CASSSGGGNTIYF.

This clone was recorded once. The V and J genes are TRBV12-3 or TRBV12-4 and TRBJ1-2; D gene uncertain. Deletions cut 3 bases from V and 2 bases from J, with 7 bases between. The CDR3 spans 13 residues. CDR3 sequence (DNA): TGTGCCAGCAGTTTGGCTCTGAACTATGGCTACACCTTC. As protein: CASSLALNYGYTF.

This clone is a singleton in its sample. The same CDR3 can be traced to other DNA sequences in this sample. J is TRBJ1-5 and V is TRBV6-5, with TRBD1 as a possible D gene (5 bases). The ends were cut back, 6 bases at V and 3 bases at J, with 9 bases in the middle. The CDR3 totals 13 residues. Germline V gives CDR1 MNHEY, CDR2 SVGAGI. CDR3 in DNA: TGTGCCAGCAGCCCAGGGCTCAATCAGCCCCAGCATTTT. It is translated as CASSPGLNQPQHF.

The J gene is TRBJ2-2, the V gene TRBV27; D gene ambiguous. The CDR3 has 16 residues. The ends were cut back, 1 base at V and 2 bases at J, with 11 bases in the middle. Germline V gene lookup returns CDR1 MNHEY and CDR2 SMNVEV (reference sequence). CDR3 bases: TGTGCCAGCAGTTTATTTTCCCAACAAAACACCGGGGAGCTGTTTTTT. Amino acid sequence: CASSLFSQQNTGELFF.

For the CDR3, the DNA is TGTGCCAGCAGTTTAACGGGGGGCTTACTCCCTGGCTACACCTTC. This encodes CASSLTGGLLPGYTF. The V gene is TRBV27, the J gene TRBJ1-2; D might be TRBD1 (6 bases). The CDR3 has 15 residues. V was cut by 2 bases and J by 7 bases, with 17 bases left in between. Germline loops: CDR1 MNHEY, CDR2 SMNVEV (reference sequence).

This chain uses TRBV18 with TRBJ1-2; TRBD1 matches 10 bases. V trimming: 4 bases; J trimming: 7 bases; junction bases outside the gene matches: 0. CDR1 is KGHSH, CDR2 LQKENI, per germline. The CDR3 has 12 amino acids. CDR3 nucleotides: TGTGCCAGCTCACGGGACAGGGGTGGCTACACCTTC. Protein: CASSRDRGGYTF.

Only one count was recorded for this clone. This sequence joins TRBV3-1 (or the pseudogene TRBV3-2) and TRBJ2-1; a weak D match, TRBD2 (6 bases). V was pared by 4 bases and J by 4 bases, with 11 bases between. Germline values: CDR1 LGHDT, CDR2 YNNKEL (reference sequence). This CDR3 contains 14 residues. CDR3 sequence reads: CASSLGTDYNEQFF. Here the CDR3 DNA reads TGTGCCAGCAGCCTCGGGACTGATTACAATGAGCAGTTCTTC.

The rearrangement links TRBV19 to TRBJ1-5; D unresolved. Germline CDR1 LNHDA, CDR2 SQIVND (reference sequence). Trimming cost V 5 bases and J 2 bases, with 16 bases left between them. CDR3 length: 16 amino acids. Here the CDR3 reads CASSPLMRSGNQPQHF. The CDR3 nucleotides read TGTGCCAGTAGTCCGCTGATGCGGTCAGGCAATCAGCCCCAGCATTTT.

CDR3 amino acids: CASSLLGGYQETQYF. The CDR3 bases are TGTGCCAGCAGCTTGCTAGGAGGGTACCAAGAGACCCAGTACTTC. This chain links TRBV5-6 with TRBJ2-5, with D perhaps TRBD2 (6 bases). CDR1 and CDR2 from the germline V gene are SGHDT and YYEEEE. The CDR3 has 15 residues. With 1 base removed from V and 0 bases from J, the gap between germline ends came to 10 bases. The variable domain in full, completed from reference TRBV5-6 and TRBJ2-5, reads DAGVTQSPTHLIKTRGQQVTLRCSPKSGHDTVSWYQQALGQGPQFIFQYYEEEERQRGNFPDRFSGHQFPNYSSELNVNALLLGDSALYLCASSLLGGYQETQYFGPGTRLLVL.

The chain has TRBV10-3 and TRBJ2-1, with 12 bases that match TRBD2. J gave up 6 bases and V 4 bases, and 4 bases lay outside the gene matches. The CDR3 has 15 amino acids. CDR1 ENHRY and CDR2 SYGVKD come from the germline V gene. This chain's CDR3 is CAISGMTSGSNEQFF. The CDR3 DNA reads as TGTGCCATCAGTGGGATGACTAGCGGGAGCAATGAGCAGTTCTTC.

The chain carries TRBV15 and TRBJ2-2; D is unresolved. V was trimmed by 9 bases and J by 6 bases, leaving 11 bases between them. Per germline, CDR1 LNHNV and CDR2 YYDKDF (reference sequence). CDR3 size: 12 residues. Here the CDR3 DNA reads TGTGCCACGCGAGATTCGCCCGGGGAGCTGTTTTTT. Translating gives CATRDSPGELFF. Looking up the rest from reference TRBV15 and TRBJ2-2 gives the full variable domain: DAMVIQNPRYQVTQFGKPVTLSCSQTLNHNVMYWYQQKSSQAPKLLFHYYDKDFNNEADTPDNFQSRRPNTSFCFLDIRSPGLGDTAMYLCATRDSPGELFFGEGSRLTVL.

The chain couples TRBV5-6 to TRBJ2-7, with D possibly matching TRBD2 (6 bases). The V gene lost 4 bases and the J gene lost 3 bases, with 23 bases spanning the gap. Germline assignment: CDR1 SGHDT and CDR2 YYEEEE. This CDR3 comprises 17 residues. This chain's CDR3 is CASSQPRGGGLHYEQYF. CDR3 bases: TGTGCCAGCAGCCAACCTCGGGGTGGGGGACTCCACTACGAGCAGTACTTC.

The chain couples TRBV6-2 or TRBV6-3 to TRBJ1-2; D possibly corresponds to TRBD1 (5 bases). Trimming took 2 bases from V and 8 from J, leaving 12 bases between them. This CDR3 region has 13 residues. CDR1 MNHEY and CDR2 SVGEGT come from the germline V gene. CDR3 DNA sequence: TGTGCCAGCAGTTACGGACAAGTAGAGGGCTACACCTTC. Residues: CASSYGQVEGYTF.

This CDR3 is CASSPTRPGGETQYF. The CDR3 DNA reads TGTGCCAGCAGTCCGACTCGTCCGGGAGGAGAGACCCAGTACTTC. The chain employs TRBV6-5 and TRBJ2-5; the match to TRBD2 covers 7 bases. The CDR3 is 15 amino acids. Germline loops: CDR1 MNHEY, CDR2 SVGAGI. V dropped 5 bases and J dropped 4; count of bases not matched to a gene: 10.

The chain couples TRBV11-2 to TRBJ1-6; 7 positions match TRBD1. Losses at the gene ends were 4 bases for V and 9 bases for J; bases not matched to a gene: 12. The CDR3 loop spans 16 amino acids. Per germline, CDR1 SGHAT and CDR2 FQNNGV. The CDR3, as DNA: TGTGCCAGCAGCTCCCGGACAGGATCTATCCCTTCACCCCTCCACTTT. Translating gives CASSSRTGSIPSPLHF.

The gene calls are TRBV6-5 and TRBJ2-7, with a tentative D call TRBD1 (6 bases). CDR3 length: 13 residues. The V end lost 8 bases, the J end lost 4 bases, and 15 bases lay between the germline ends. Germline CDR1 reads MNHEY; CDR2 reads SVGAGI. CDR3 sequence: CASLGTPVYEQYF. In DNA, the CDR3 is TGTGCCAGCTTGGGGACACCAGTATACGAGCAGTACTTC.

The V call is TRBV18, the J call TRBJ2-3, with 7 bases that match TRBD2. The CDR3 contains 16 residues. The trim removed 0 bases at V and 5 bases at J, leaving 8 bases unmatched. Germline CDR1 is KGHSH and CDR2 is LQKENI. CDR3 coding DNA: TGTGCCAGCTCACCACCGACCCGCGGGAGCGGAGATACGCAGTATTTT. This translates into CASSPPTRGSGDTQYF.